The source of this TCR beta chain is a study of CDR3 diversity in severe acne. TCRdb redid the calling of the PCR reads with MiXCR, one entry per CDR3 protein. The table has approximately 77,000 distinct CDR3 sequences, roughly 49% seen once. Germline V gene sequence: CDR1 LNHDA, CDR2 SQIVND (reference sequence). The CDR3 runs 16 residues. Trimming took 7 bases from V and 1 from J; bases not matched to a gene: 9. The J gene is TRBJ2-7, the V gene TRBV19; 11 bases match TRBD2. Sequenced material: blood. The TCR was taken from a male donor with severe acne vulgaris. The DNA of the CDR3 is TGTGCCAGTATGAAATCGACTAGCGGGACGTCCTACGAGCAGTACTTC. This codes for CASMKSTSGTSYEQYF.